Each of the 2 T cell receptor beta chains below was sequenced from the same sample in a study of blood T cells in healthy people across ages. A sample-barcoded 5' primer and a J-beta primer mix were used in a second PCR of roughly 7 to 11 cycles. MiXCR was run by TCRdb on the 5' RACE reads, yielding one entry per CDR3 protein. Here the sample spans 1.5 million to 2 million distinct CDR3 sequences, about 30% being singletons. The sequenced material came from blood. The origin of the receptors is a woman in her 30s in good health.

CDR3 bases: TGTGCCAGCAAATTAAGGACTAGCGGGGCGTACAATGAGCAGTTCTTC. Translated: CASKLRTSGAYNEQFF. The chain joins TRBV14 to TRBJ2-1; 12 bases line up with TRBD2. The germline V gene has CDR1 SGHDN and CDR2 FVKESK. This CDR3 spans 16 amino acids. J lost 4 bases, V lost 7 bases, and 8 bases had no gene match.

In its sample, this clonotype was seen a few times. The gene calls are TRBV9 and TRBJ2-3; D unclear. Germline V lookup: CDR1 SGDLS, CDR2 YYNGEE. CDR3 length: 13 residues. V lost 0 bases and J lost 5, with 7 bases in between. The CDR3, as DNA: TGTGCCAGCAGCGTAGATTACGGAGATACGCAGTATTTT. Translation gives CASSVDYGDTQYF.